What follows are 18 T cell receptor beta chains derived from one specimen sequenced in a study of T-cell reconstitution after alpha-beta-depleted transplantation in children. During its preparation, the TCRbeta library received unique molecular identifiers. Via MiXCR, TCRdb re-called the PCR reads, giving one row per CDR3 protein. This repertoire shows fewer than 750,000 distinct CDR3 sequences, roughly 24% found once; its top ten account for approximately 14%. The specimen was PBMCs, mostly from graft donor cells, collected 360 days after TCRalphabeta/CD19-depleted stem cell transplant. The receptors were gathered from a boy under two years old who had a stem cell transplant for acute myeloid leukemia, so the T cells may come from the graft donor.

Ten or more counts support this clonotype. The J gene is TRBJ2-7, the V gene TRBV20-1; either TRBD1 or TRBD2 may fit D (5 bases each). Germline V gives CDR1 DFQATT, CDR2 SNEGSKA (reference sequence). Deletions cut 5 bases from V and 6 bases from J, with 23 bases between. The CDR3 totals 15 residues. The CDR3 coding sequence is TGCAGTGCTCTAACGGGGAACCCCGAGGGACGCGAGCAGTACGTC. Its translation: CSALTGNPEGREQYV.

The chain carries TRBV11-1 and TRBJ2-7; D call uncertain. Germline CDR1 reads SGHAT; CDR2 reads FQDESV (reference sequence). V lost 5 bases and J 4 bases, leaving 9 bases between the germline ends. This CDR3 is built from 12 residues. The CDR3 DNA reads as TGTGCCAGCAGCCTTCAGGAATACGAGCAGTACTTC. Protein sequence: CASSLQEYEQYF.

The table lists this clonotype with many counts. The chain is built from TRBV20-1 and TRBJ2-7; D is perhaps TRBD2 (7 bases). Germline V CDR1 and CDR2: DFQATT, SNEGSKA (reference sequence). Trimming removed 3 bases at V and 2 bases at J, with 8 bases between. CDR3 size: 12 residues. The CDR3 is CSARRGPYEQYV. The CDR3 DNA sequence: TGCAGTGCTAGGCGGGGGCCCTACGAGCAGTACGTC.

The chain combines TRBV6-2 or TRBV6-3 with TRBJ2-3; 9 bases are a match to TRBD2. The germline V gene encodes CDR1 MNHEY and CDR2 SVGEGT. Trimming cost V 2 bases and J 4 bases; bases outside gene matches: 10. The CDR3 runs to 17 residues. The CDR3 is CASSYGTAGGGSDTQYF. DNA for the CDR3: TGTGCCAGCAGTTACGGTACTGCGGGGGGGGGTTCAGATACGCAGTATTTT.

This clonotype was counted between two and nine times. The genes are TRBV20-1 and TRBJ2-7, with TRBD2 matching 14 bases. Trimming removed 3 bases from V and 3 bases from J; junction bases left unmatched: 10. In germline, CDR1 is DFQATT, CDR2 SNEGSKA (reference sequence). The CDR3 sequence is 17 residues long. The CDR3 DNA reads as TGCAGTGCTAGGGGGGGACTAGCGGGGGAGACATTCTACGAGCAGTACTTC. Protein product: CSARGGLAGETFYEQYF.

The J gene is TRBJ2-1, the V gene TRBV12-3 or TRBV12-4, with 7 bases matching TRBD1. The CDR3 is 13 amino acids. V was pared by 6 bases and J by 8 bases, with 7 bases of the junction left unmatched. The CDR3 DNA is TGTGCCAGCAGCCTGACAGGGCACCATGAGCAGTTCTTC. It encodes CASSLTGHHEQFF.

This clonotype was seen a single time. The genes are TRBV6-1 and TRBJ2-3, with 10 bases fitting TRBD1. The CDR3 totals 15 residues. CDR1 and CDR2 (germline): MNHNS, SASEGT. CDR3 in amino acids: CASRDRGFGTDTQYF. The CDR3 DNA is TGTGCTTCCCGGGACAGGGGTTTCGGTACAGATACGCAGTATTTT.

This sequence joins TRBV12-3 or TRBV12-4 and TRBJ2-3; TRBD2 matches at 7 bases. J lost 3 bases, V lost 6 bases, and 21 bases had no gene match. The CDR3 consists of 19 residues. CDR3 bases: TGTGCCAGCAGCCGACGGTCAAGCGGGGCCCCAGTACAAACAGATACGCAGTATTTT. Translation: CASSRRSSGAPVQTDTQYF.

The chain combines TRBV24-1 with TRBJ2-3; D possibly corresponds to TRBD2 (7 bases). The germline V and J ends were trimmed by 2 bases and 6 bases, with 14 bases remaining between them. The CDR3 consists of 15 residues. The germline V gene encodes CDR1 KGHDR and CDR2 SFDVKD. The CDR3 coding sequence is TGTGCCACCAGTGATTGGGGGGGCCTGGGGGATACGCAGTATTTT. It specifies CATSDWGGLGDTQYF.

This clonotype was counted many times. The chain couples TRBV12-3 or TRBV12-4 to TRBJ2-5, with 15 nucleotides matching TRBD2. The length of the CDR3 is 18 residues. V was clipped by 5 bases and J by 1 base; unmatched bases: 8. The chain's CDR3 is CASSRTSGGAWRQETQYF. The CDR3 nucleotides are TGTGCCAGCAGTCGGACTAGCGGGGGGGCCTGGCGCCAAGAGACCCAGTACTTC.

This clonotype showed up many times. The DNA of the CDR3 is TGTGCCACCAGTGGAGTCCCGGGGACAGGGACTCCCCGATTCGTCTACAATGAGCAGTTCTTC. It translates to CATSGVPGTGTPRFVYNEQFF. The chain couples TRBV24-1 to TRBJ2-1, with 9 bases lining up with TRBD1. CDR3 length: 21 residues. V lost 5 bases, J lost 3 bases, and 22 bases stayed unmatched. Germline V gene data show CDR1 as KGHDR and CDR2 as SFDVKD.

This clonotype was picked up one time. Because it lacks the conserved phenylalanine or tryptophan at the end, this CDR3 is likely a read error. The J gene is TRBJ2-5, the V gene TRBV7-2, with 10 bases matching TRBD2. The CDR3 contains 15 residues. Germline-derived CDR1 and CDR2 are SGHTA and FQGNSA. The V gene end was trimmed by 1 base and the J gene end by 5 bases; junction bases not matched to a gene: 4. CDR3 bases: TGTGCCAGCAGCTTAGAGCGGGGGGGAGGTGAGACCCAGTACTAC. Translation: CASSLERGGGETQYY.

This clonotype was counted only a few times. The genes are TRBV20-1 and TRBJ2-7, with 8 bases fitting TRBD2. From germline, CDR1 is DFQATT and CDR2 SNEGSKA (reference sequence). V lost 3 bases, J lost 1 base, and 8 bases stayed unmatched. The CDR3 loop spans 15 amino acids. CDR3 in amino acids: CSARGTSGISYEQYF. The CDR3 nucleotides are TGCAGTGCTAGGGGAACTAGCGGTATTTCCTACGAGCAGTACTTC.

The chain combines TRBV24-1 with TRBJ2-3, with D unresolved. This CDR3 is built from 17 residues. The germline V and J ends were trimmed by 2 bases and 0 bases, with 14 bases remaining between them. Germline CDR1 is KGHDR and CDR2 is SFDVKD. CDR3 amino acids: CATSDSPSDLSTDTQYF. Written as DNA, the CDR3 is TGTGCCACCAGTGATTCCCCCTCTGACTTGAGCACAGATACGCAGTATTTT.

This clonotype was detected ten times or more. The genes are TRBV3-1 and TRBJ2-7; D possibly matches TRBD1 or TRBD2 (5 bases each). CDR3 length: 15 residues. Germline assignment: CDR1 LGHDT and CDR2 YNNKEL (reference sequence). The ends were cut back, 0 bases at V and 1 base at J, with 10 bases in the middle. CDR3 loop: CASSQEYGGSYEQYF. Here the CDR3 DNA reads TGTGCCAGCAGCCAAGAGTATGGGGGTTCCTACGAGCAGTACTTC.

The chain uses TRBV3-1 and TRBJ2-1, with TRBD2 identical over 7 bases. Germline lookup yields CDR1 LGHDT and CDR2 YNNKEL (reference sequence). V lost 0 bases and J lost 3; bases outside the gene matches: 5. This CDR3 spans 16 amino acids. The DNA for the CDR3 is TGTGCCAGCAGCCAAGATTGGGGGACTAACTACAATGAGCAGTTCTTC. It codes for CASSQDWGTNYNEQFF.

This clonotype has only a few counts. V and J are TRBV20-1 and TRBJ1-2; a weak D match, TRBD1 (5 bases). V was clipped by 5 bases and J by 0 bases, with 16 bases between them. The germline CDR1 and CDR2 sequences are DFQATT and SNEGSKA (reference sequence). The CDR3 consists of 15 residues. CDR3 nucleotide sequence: TGCAGTGCTCCTACCGACAGACCTTCTAACTATGGCTACACCTTC. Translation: CSAPTDRPSNYGYTF.

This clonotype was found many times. The CDR3 nucleotides read TGCAGTGCTAGTTACCAGGGCAACTATGGCTACACCTTC. This codes for CSASYQGNYGYTF. The rearrangement uses TRBV20-1 and TRBJ1-2; TRBD1 is a possible D gene (5 bases). The CDR3 runs to 13 residues. Trimming shortened V by 3 bases and J by 2 bases, and 10 bases separated the two germline ends. Germline V gene data show CDR1 as DFQATT and CDR2 as SNEGSKA (reference sequence).